This T cell receptor beta chain was identified in a study of T cell repertoires in cytomegalovirus infection. About this clonotype: Antigen unknown. At one end the junction does not follow the germline gene, possibly because of a read error.

TCRdb reprocessed the reads with MiXCR, giving one entry per CDR3 protein. The table includes roughly 990,000 distinct CDR3 sequences, roughly 30% detected once. Germline V gene sequence: CDR1 MGHRA, CDR2 YSYEKL. This CDR3 contains 15 residues. The chain combines TRBV4-1 with TRBJ2-7; tentative D call: TRBD1 (6 bases). The sequence derives from a human donor in good health (CMV status not recorded). Some clones in this sample may be carry-over from other donors' samples. Specimen: cultured CD8+ T cells from PBMCs, collected from culture after CMV antigen stimulation. The DNA of the CDR3 is TGTGCCAGCAGCCAAGAAAACCGAGGGGGCTACGAGCAGTACTTC. Its protein is CASSQENRGGYEQYF.